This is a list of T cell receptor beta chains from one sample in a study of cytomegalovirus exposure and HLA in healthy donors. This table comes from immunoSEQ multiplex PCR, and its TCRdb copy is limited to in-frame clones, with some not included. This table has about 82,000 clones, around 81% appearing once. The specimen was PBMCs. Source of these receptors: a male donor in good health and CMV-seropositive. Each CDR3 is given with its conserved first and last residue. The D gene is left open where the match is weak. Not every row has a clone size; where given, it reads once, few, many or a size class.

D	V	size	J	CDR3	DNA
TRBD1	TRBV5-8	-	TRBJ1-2	CASSSRDSSYGYTF	TGTGCCAGCAGCTCCCGGGACAGCAGCTATGGCTACACCTTC
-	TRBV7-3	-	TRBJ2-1	CASSATTDNEQFF	TGTGCCAGCAGCGCGACTACCGACAATGAGCAGTTCTTC
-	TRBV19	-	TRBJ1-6	CASSIDSGDNSPLHF	TGTGCCAGTAGTATAGATTCAGGGGATAATTCACCCCTCCACTTT
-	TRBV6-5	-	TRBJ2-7	CASSYTHAAYEQYF	TGTGCCAGCAGTTACACACACGCGGCCTACGAGCAGTACTTC
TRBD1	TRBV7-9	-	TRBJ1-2	CASSETGHYGYTF	TGTGCCAGCAGCGAGACAGGGCACTATGGCTACACCTTC
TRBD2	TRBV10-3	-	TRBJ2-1	CAGRGEGSYNEQFF	TGTGCCGGCCGTGGGGAGGGGTCCTACAATGAGCAGTTCTTC
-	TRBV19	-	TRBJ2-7	CASSVSREYEQYF	TGTGCCAGCTCGGTCTCCCGGGAATACGAGCAGTACTTC
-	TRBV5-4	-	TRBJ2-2	CASSLGTTVTGELFF	TGTGCCAGCAGCTTGGGGACAACGGTCACCGGGGAGCTGTTTTTT
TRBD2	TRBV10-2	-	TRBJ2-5	CASSEPGGGETQYF	TGCGCCAGCAGTGAACCAGGCGGGGGAGAGACCCAGTACTTC
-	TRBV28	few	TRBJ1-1	CASADRLNTEAFF	TGTGCCAGCGCTGACAGGCTGAACACTGAAGCTTTCTTT
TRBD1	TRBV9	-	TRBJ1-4	CASSAGTGGAEKLFF	TGTGCCAGCAGCGCTGGGACAGGGGGAGCTGAAAAACTGTTTTTT
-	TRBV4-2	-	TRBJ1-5	CASSQDGRLPGVHQPQHF	TGTGCCAGCAGCCAAGACGGCCGTCTCCCGGGAGTACATCAGCCCCAGCATTTT
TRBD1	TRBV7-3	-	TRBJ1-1	CASSTSDSGTEAFF	TGTGCCAGCAGCACTTCGGATTCCGGGACAGAGGCTTTCTTT
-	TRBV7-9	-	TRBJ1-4	CASSLSRGSNEKLFF	TGTGCCAGCAGCTTAAGTCGCGGCTCTAATGAAAAACTGTTTTTT
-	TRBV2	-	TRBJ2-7	CASTRGPYEQYF	TGTGCCAGCACCAGAGGGCCCTACGAGCAGTACTTC
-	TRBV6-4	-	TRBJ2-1	CASSDGRPGSRYNEQFF	TGTGCCAGCAGTGACGGCCGGCCGGGAAGTCGCTACAATGAGCAGTTCTTC
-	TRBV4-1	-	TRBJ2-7	CASSQGGQPGEQYF	TGCGCCAGCAGCCAAGGGGGACAACCCGGCGAGCAGTACTTC
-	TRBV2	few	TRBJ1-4	CASKEGPEKLFF	TGTGCCAGCAAGGAGGGACCCGAAAAACTGTTTTTT
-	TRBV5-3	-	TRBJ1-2	CANRSALYGYTF	TGTGCCAACCGGTCCGCCCTCTATGGCTACACCTTC
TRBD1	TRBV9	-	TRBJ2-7	CASSAAGTGAYEQYF	TGTGCCAGCAGCGCTGCCGGGACAGGAGCGTACGAGCAGTACTTC
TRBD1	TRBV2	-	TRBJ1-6	CASNPDRWNSPLHF	TGTGCCAGCAATCCGGACAGGTGGAATTCACCCCTCCACTTT
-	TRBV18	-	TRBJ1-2	CASSPVEQGTGGYTF	TGTGCCAGCTCACCGGTGGAGCAGGGAACAGGTGGCTACACCTTC
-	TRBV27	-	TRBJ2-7	CATSLGLGSYEQYF	TGTGCCACTTCACTTGGACTGGGTTCCTACGAGCAGTACTTC
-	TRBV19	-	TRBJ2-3	CASGGHLTDTQYF	TGTGCCAGCGGCGGACATCTCACAGATACGCAGTATTTT
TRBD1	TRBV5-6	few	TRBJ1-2	CASSRTGGARGYTF	TGTGCCAGCAGTCGGACAGGGGGCGCGAGGGGCTACACCTTC
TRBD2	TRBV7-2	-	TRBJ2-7	CASSRASGGHSYEQYF	TGTGCCAGCAGCCGGGCTAGCGGGGGACACTCCTACGAGCAGTACTTC
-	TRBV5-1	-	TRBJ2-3	CASSLTLTDTQYF	TGCGCCAGCAGCTTGACTCTCACAGATACGCAGTATTTT
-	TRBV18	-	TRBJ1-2	CASSSNREPGYGYTF	TGTGCCAGCTCATCCAACAGGGAGCCAGGCTATGGCTACACCTTC
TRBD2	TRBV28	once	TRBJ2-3	CASSFASGVRTDTQYF	TGTGCCAGCAGTTTTGCTAGCGGGGTCCGCACAGATACGCAGTATTTT
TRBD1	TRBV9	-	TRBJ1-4	CASSQEGTGNEKLFF	TGTGCCAGCAGCCAAGAAGGGACAGGGAACGAAAAACTGTTTTTT
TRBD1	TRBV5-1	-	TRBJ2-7	CASSPRLGGPPDEQYF	TGCGCCAGCAGCCCGAGGTTAGGGGGCCCCCCTGACGAGCAGTACTTC
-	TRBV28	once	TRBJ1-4	CASSFPGSTNEKLFF	TGTGCCAGCAGTTTCCCAGGCTCAACTAATGAAAAACTGTTTTTT
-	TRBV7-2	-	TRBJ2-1	CASNLASSYNEQFF	TGTGCCAGCAATCTAGCATCCTCCTACAATGAGCAGTTCTTC
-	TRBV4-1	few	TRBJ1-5	CASSQVPDRTFQPQHF	TGCGCCAGCAGCCAAGTACCCGACAGGACCTTTCAGCCCCAGCATTTT
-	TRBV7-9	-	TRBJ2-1	CASSSDLYNEQFF	TGTGCCAGCAGCTCCGACTTGTACAATGAGCAGTTCTTC